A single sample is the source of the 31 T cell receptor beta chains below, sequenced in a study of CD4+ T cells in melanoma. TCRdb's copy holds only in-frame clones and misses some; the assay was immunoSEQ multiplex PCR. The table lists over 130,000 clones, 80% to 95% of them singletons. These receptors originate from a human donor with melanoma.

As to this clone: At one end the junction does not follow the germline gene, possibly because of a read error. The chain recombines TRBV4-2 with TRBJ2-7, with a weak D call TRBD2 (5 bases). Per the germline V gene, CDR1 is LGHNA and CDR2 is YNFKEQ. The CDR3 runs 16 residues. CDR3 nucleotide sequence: TGTGCCAGCAGCCAAGAAGTCGCTAGCCTGTCGTACGGGCAGTACTTC. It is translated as CASSQEVASLSYGQYF.

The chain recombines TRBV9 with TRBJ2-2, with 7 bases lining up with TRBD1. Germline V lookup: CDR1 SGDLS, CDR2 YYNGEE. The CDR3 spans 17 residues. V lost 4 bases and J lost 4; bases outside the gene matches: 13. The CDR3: CASSREYGTVGTGELFF. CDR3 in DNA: TGTGCCAGCAGCCGTGAATACGGGACAGTCGGCACCGGGGAGCTGTTTTTT.

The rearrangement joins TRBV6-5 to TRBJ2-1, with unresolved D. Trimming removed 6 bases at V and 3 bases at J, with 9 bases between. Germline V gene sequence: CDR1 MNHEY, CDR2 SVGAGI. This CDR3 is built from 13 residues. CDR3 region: CASSVKIYNEQFF. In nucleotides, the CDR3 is TGTGCCAGCAGCGTCAAAATCTACAATGAGCAGTTCTTC.

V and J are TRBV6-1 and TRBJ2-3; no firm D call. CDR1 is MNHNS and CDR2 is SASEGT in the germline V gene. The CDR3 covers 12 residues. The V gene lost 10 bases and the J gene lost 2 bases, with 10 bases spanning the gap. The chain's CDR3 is CATTEFTDTQYF. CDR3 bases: TGTGCCACCACGGAGTTCACAGATACGCAGTATTTT.

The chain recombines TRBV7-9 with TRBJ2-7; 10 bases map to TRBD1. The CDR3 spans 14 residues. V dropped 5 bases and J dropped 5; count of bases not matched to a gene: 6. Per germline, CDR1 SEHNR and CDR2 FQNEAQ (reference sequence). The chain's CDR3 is CASSLTGGGNEQYF. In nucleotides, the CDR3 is TGTGCCAGCAGCCTGACAGGGGGCGGGAACGAGCAGTACTTC.

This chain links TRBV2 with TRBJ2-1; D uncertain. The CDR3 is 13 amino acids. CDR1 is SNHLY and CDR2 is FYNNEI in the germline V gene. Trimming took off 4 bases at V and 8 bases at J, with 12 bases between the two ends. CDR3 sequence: CASSGGLDYEQFF. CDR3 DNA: TGTGCCAGCAGTGGCGGCCTAGACTATGAGCAGTTCTTC.

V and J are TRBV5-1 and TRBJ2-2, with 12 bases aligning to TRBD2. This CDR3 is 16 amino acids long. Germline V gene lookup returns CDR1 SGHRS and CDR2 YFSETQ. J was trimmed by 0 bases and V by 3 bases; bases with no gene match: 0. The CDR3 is CASSWTSGANTGELFF. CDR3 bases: TGCGCCAGCAGCTGGACTAGCGGGGCGAACACCGGGGAGCTGTTTTTT.

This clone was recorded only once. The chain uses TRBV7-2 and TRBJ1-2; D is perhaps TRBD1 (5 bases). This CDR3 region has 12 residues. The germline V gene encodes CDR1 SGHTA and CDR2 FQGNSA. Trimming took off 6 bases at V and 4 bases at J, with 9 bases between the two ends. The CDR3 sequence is CASSQTAYGYTF. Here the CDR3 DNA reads TGTGCCAGCAGTCAGACAGCCTATGGCTACACCTTC.

The DNA for the CDR3 is TGTGCCAGCAGCCCTAAACCGGGACTAGCAGGAGAGACCCAGTACTTC. The encoded protein is CASSPKPGLAGETQYF. The rearrangement links TRBV7-2 to TRBJ2-5; 9 nucleotides agree with TRBD2. The CDR3 sequence is 16 residues long. J lost 4 bases, V lost 5 bases, and 11 bases had no gene match. Germline assignment: CDR1 SGHTA and CDR2 FQGNSA.

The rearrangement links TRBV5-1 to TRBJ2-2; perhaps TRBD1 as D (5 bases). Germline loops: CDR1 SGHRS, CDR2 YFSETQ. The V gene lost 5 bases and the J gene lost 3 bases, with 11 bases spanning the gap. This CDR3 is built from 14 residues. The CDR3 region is CASRSREDTGELFF. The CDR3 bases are TGCGCCAGCAGGTCCAGGGAAGACACCGGGGAGCTGTTTTTT. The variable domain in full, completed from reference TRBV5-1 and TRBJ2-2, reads KAGVTQTPRYLIKTRGQQVTLSCSPISGHRSVSWYQQTPGQGLQFLFEYFSETQRNKGNFPGRFSGRQFSNSRSEMNVSTLELGDSALYLCASRSREDTGELFFGEGSRLTVL.

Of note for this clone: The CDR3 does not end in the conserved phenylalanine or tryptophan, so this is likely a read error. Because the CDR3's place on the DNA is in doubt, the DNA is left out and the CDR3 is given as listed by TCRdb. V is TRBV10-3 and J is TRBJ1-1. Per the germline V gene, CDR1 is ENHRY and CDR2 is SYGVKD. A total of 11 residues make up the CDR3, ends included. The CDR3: CAISESTPAAV.

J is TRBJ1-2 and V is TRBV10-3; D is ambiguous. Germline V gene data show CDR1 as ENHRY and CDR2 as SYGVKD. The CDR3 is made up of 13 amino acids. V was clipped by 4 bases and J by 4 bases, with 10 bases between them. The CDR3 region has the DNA TGTGCCATCAGTGGGGAAGGGTCCTATGGCTACACCTTC. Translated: CAISGEGSYGYTF.

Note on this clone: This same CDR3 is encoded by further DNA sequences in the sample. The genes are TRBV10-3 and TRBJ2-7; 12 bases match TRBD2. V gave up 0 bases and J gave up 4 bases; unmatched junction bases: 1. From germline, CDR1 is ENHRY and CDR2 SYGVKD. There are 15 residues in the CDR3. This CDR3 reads CAISESTSGGYEQYF. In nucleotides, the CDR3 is TGTGCCATCAGTGAGTCGACTAGCGGGGGTTACGAGCAGTACTTC.

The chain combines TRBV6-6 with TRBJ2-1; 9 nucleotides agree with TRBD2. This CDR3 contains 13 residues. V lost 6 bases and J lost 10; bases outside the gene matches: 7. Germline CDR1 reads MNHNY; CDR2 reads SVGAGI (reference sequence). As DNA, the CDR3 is TGTGCCAGCAGGGAGACTAGCGGACGAGAGCAGTTCTTC. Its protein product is CASRETSGREQFF.

The CDR3 DNA is TGTGCCAGCAGGCCAGGACCGGGACAGCCTAATTCACCCCTCCACTTT. Its protein product is CASRPGPGQPNSPLHF. V and J are TRBV27 and TRBJ1-6, with TRBD1 matching 7 bases. The CDR3 has 16 amino acids. V shed 6 bases, J shed 6 bases, and the junction held 11 bases outside the gene matches. Germline CDR1 MNHEY, CDR2 SMNVEV (reference sequence).

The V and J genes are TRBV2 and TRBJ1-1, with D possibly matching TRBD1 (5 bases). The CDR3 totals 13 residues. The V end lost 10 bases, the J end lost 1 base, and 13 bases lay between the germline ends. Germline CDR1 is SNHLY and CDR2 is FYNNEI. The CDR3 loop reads CATLGERNTEAFF. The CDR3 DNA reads TGTGCCACGTTGGGGGAACGGAACACTGAAGCTTTCTTT.

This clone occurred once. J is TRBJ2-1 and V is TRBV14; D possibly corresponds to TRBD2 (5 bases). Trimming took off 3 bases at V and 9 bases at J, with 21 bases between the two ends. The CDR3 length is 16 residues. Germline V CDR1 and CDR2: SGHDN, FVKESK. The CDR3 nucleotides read TGTGCCAGCAGCCAGTTAGGACTCACTAGAGAGGGTGAGCAGTTCTTC. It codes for CASSQLGLTREGEQFF.

CDR3 DNA sequence: TGCGCCAGCAGTCAACAGGGTGGTGAGACTGAAGCTTTCTTT. Translating it yields CASSQQGGETEAFF. This chain joins TRBV5-1 and TRBJ1-1; perhaps TRBD1 as D (6 bases). Looked up from germline, CDR1 is SGHRS and CDR2 is YFSETQ. Trimming cost V 5 bases and J 5 bases, with 16 bases left between them. This CDR3 comprises 14 residues.

Written as DNA, the CDR3 is TGTGCCAGCAGCCCAGGAGGGACGCCAAATTCACCCCTCCACTTT. Translated, it gives CASSPGGTPNSPLHF. The chain is built from TRBV7-3 and TRBJ1-6, with a possible D match to TRBD1 (5 bases). This CDR3 spans 15 amino acids. Trimming pared 5 bases from V and 7 bases from J, leaving 15 bases between. Looked up from germline, CDR1 is SGHTA and CDR2 is FQGTGA.

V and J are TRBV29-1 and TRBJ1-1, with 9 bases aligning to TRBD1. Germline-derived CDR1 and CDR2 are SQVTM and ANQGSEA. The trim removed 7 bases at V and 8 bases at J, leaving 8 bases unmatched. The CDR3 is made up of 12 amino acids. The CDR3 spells CSAQKGTGEAFF. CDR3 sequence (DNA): TGCAGCGCACAAAAGGGGACAGGGGAAGCTTTCTTT.

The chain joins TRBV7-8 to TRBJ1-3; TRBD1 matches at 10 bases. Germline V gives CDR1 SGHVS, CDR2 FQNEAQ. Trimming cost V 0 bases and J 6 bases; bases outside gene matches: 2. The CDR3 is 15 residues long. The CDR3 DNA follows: TGTGCCAGCAGCTTAGCCGGGACAGGGGTAAACACCATATATTTT. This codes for CASSLAGTGVNTIYF. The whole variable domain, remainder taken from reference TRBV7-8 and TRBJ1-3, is GAGVSQSPRYKVAKRGQDVALRCDPISGHVSLFWYQQALGQGPEFLTYFQNEAQLDKSGLPSDRFFAERPEGSVSTLKIQRTQQEDSAVYLCASSLAGTGVNTIYFGEGSWLTVV.

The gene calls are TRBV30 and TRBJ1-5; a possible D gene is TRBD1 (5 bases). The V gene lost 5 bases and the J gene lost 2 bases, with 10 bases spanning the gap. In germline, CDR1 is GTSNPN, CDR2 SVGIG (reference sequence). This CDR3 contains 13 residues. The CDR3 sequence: CAWGSGGNQPQHF. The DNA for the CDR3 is TGTGCCTGGGGTTCGGGGGGCAATCAGCCCCAGCATTTT.

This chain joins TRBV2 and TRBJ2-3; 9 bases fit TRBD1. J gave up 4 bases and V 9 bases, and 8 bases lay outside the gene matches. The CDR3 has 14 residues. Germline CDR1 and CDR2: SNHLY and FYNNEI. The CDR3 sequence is CASLRDREADTQYF. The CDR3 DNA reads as TGTGCCAGTCTGAGGGACAGGGAAGCAGATACGCAGTATTTT. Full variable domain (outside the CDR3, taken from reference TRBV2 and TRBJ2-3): EPEVTQTPSHQVTQMGQEVILRCVPISNHLYFYWYRQILGQKVEFLVSFYNNEISEKSEIFDDQFSVERPDGSNFTLKIRSTKLEDSAMYFCASLRDREADTQYFGPGTRLTVL.

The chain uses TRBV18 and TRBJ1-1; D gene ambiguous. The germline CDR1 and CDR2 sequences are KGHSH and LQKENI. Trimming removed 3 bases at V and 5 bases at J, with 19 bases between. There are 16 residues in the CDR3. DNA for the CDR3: TGTGCCAGCTCACCTACTCGCTTGCTCGTGGCGACTGAAGCTTTCTTT. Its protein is CASSPTRLLVATEAFF.

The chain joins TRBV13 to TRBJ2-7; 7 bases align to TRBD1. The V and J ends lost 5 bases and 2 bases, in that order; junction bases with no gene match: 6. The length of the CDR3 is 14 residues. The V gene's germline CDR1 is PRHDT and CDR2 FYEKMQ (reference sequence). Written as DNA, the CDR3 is TGTGCCAGCAGCCGGACAGGCCTGACCTACGAGCAGTACTTC. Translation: CASSRTGLTYEQYF. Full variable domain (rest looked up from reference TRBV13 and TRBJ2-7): AAGVIQSPRHLIKEKRETATLKCYPIPRHDTVYWYQQGPGQDPQFLISFYEKMQSDKGSIPDRFSAQQFSDYHSELNMSSLELGDSALYFCASSRTGLTYEQYFGPGTRLTVT.

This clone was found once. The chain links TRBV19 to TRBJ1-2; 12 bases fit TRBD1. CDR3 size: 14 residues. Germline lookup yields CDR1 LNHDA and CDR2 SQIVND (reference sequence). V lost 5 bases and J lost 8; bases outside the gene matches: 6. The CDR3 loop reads CASSWGQGARGYTF. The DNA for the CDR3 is TGTGCCAGTAGTTGGGGACAGGGGGCTCGAGGCTACACCTTC.

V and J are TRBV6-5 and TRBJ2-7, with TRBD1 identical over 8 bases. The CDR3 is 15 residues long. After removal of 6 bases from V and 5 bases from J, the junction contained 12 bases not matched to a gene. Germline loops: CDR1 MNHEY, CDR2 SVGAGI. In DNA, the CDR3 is TGTGCCAGCAGATCATCCATCGGACAGGGTAACGAGCAGTACTTC. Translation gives CASRSSIGQGNEQYF.

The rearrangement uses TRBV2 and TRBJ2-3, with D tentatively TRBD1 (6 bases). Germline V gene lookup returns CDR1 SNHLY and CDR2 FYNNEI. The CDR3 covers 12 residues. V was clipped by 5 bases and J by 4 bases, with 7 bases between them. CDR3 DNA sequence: TGTGCCAGCAGTCAGGGGCCAGATACGCAGTATTTT. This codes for CASSQGPDTQYF.

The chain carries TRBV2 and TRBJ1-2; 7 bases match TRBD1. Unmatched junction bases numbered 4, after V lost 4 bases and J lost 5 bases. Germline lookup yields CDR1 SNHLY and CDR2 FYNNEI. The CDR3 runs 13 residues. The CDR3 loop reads CASSGTGGYGYTF. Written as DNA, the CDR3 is TGTGCCAGCAGTGGGACAGGAGGATATGGCTACACCTTC.

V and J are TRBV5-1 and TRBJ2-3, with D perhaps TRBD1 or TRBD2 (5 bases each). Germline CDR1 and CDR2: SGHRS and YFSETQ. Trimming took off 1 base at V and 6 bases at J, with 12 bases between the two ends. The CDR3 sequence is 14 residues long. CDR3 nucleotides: TGCGCCAGCAGCTTGCTCGGGGCCCTGGATACGCAGTATTTT. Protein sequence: CASSLLGALDTQYF. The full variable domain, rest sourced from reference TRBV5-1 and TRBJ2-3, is KAGVTQTPRYLIKTRGQQVTLSCSPISGHRSVSWYQQTPGQGLQFLFEYFSETQRNKGNFPGRFSGRQFSNSRSEMNVSTLELGDSALYLCASSLLGALDTQYFGPGTRLTVL.

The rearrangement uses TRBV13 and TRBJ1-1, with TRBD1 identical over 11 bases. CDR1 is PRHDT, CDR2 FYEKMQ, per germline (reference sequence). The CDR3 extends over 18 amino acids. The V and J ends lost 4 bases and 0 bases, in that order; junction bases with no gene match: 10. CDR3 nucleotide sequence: TGTGCCAGCAGCTCCCCGGGGGACAGGGGGTTTATGAACACTGAAGCTTTCTTT. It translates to CASSSPGDRGFMNTEAFF.